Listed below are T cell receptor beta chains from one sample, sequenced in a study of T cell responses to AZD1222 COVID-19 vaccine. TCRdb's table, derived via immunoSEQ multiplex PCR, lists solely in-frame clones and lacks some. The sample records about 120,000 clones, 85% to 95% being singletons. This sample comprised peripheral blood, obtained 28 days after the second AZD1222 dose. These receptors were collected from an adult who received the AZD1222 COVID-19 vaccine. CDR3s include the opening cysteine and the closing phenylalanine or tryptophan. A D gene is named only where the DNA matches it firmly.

CDR3: CASSPKVLAGVILVRGTDTQYF
DNA: TGTGCCAGCAGCCCGAAAGTACTAGCGGGAGTAATTTTGGTACGGGGCACAGATACGCAGTATTTT
J: TRBJ2-3
D: TRBD2
V: TRBV7-3

CDR3: CASSLAGLSGANVLTF
DNA: TGTGCCAGCAGTTTAGCAGGGTTAAGCGGGGCCAACGTCCTGACTTTC
J: TRBJ2-6
D: .
V: TRBV28

CDR3: CASTRTGTGLLANYGYTF
DNA: TGTGCCAGTACCAGAACCGGGACAGGGCTACTAGCTAACTATGGCTACACCTTC
J: TRBJ1-2
D: TRBD1
V: TRBV19

CDR3: CAISPSDTGELFF
DNA: TGTGCCATCAGTCCTAGTGACACCGGGGAGCTGTTTTTT
J: TRBJ2-2
D: .
V: TRBV10-3

CDR3: CASSLRLADYNEQFF
DNA: TGTGCCAGCAGCTTACGACTAGCGGACTACAATGAGCAGTTCTTC
J: TRBJ2-1
D: TRBD2
V: TRBV7-3

CDR3: CASSQDGGRLGNTIYF
DNA: TGTGCCAGCAGCCAAGATGGGGGGCGCTTAGGAAACACCATATATTTT
J: TRBJ1-3
D: .
V: TRBV3-1/TRBV3-2

CDR3: CASSLEELNTEAFF
DNA: TGTGCCAGCAGCTTAGAGGAGCTGAACACTGAAGCTTTCTTT
J: TRBJ1-1
D: .
V: TRBV11-2

CDR3: CASSLSSSQETQYF
DNA: TGCGCCAGCAGCTTGTCGAGTTCCCAAGAGACCCAGTACTTC
J: TRBJ2-5
D: .
V: TRBV5-1

CDR3: CASSLAGSYGYTF
DNA: TGCGCCAGCAGCTTGGCAGGAAGTTATGGCTACACCTTC
J: TRBJ1-2
D: .
V: TRBV5-1

CDR3: CASSLGGDALGYTF
DNA: TGTGCCAGCAGCTTAGGAGGGGACGCACTGGGCTACACCTTC
J: TRBJ1-2
D: .
V: TRBV7-6

CDR3: CASSSNRPAYEQYF
DNA: TGTGCCAGCAGCTCTAATCGACCGGCCTACGAGCAGTACTTC
J: TRBJ2-7
D: .
V: TRBV5-6

CDR3: CASSEGISSGNTIYF
DNA: TGTGCCAGCAGTGAGGGCATCTCCTCTGGAAACACCATATATTTT
J: TRBJ1-3
D: .
V: TRBV6-1

CDR3: CATHMGSGYTF
DNA: TGTGCCACCCACATGGGTTCGGGCTACACCTTC
J: TRBJ1-2
D: .
V: TRBV10-3

CDR3: CASSITGTSGTEQYF
DNA: TGTGCCAGTAGTATCACCGGGACTAGCGGGACCGAGCAGTACTTC
J: TRBJ2-7
D: TRBD2
V: TRBV19

CDR3: CASSSKDYNEQFF
DNA: TGTGCCAGCAGCTCCAAAGATTACAATGAGCAGTTCTTC
J: TRBJ2-1
D: .
V: TRBV7-9

CDR3: CASSLPIRGHSTYEQYF
DNA: TGTGCCAGCAGCCTACCCATCCGGGGACATTCCACCTACGAGCAGTACTTC
J: TRBJ2-7
D: .
V: TRBV11-2

CDR3: CASSPDVSSGNTIYF
DNA: TGTGCCAGCTCACCAGACGTCAGCTCTGGAAACACCATATATTTT
J: TRBJ1-3
D: .
V: TRBV18

CDR3: CASRRASNEADTQYF
DNA: TGTGCCAGCCGACGGGCCAGTAATGAAGCAGATACGCAGTATTTT
J: TRBJ2-3
D: .
V: TRBV7-3

CDR3: CASSSAGGYTF
DNA: TGTGCCAGCAGCTCCGCCGGGGGCTACACCTTC
J: TRBJ1-2
D: .
V: TRBV5-6

CDR3: CASSPHLGQAYGYTF
DNA: TGTGCCAGTAGTCCTCACCTAGGACAGGCCTATGGCTACACCTTC
J: TRBJ1-2
D: TRBD1
V: TRBV19

CDR3: CASNWGQGAGDGTDTQYF
DNA: TGTGCCAGCAACTGGGGACAGGGGGCGGGAGACGGCACAGATACGCAGTATTTT
J: TRBJ2-3
D: TRBD1
V: TRBV7-9

CDR3: CASSQDAKGNYGYTF
DNA: TGTGCCAGCAGCCAAGATGCGAAGGGTAACTATGGCTACACCTTC
J: TRBJ1-2
D: .
V: TRBV3-1/TRBV3-2

CDR3: CASSAQGRYNSPLHF
DNA: TGTGCCAGCAGTGCGCAGGGGAGATATAATTCACCCCTCCACTTT
J: TRBJ1-6
D: .
V: TRBV2

CDR3: CASTRVKGNTEAFF
DNA: TGTGCCAGCACCCGCGTCAAAGGGAACACTGAAGCTTTCTTT
J: TRBJ1-1
D: .
V: TRBV6-5

CDR3: CSVNRGDSYNEQFF
DNA: TGCAGCGTCAATAGGGGGGACTCCTACAATGAGCAGTTCTTC
J: TRBJ2-1
D: .
V: TRBV29-1

CDR3: CASSPADRVSNQPQHF
DNA: TGTGCCAGCTCACCTGCGGACAGGGTAAGCAATCAGCCCCAGCATTTT
J: TRBJ1-5
D: TRBD1
V: TRBV18

CDR3: CATSRGTSSYEQYF
DNA: TGTGCCACCAGCAGAGGGACTAGTTCCTACGAGCAGTACTTC
J: TRBJ2-7
D: TRBD2
V: TRBV15

CDR3: CASSFYRGPATEAFF
DNA: TGTGCCAGCAGTTTCTACAGGGGGCCAGCCACTGAAGCTTTCTTT
J: TRBJ1-1
D: TRBD1
V: TRBV6-6

CDR3: CASSEGGQGGQPQHF
DNA: TGCGCCAGCAGTGAGGGGGGACAGGGAGGACAGCCCCAGCATTTT
J: TRBJ1-5
D: TRBD1
V: TRBV10-2